One sample yielded the 29 T cell receptor beta chains listed below, sequenced in a study of identical twins. TCRdb passed the 5' RACE reads through MiXCR, listing each CDR3 protein once. Of some 240,000 distinct CDR3 sequences in the sample, roughly 8% were seen once. This sample was shared with a second study, whose subject was yellow fever vaccine responses in identical twins.

Specimen: CD8+ T cells sorted from blood. Receptor source: a woman between 18 and 29 years old in good health.

This clonotype showed up just a few times. This rearrangement joins TRBV7-2 to TRBJ2-7; 10 bases line up with TRBD2. CDR3 length equals 16 residues. V shed 2 bases, J shed 7 bases, and the junction held 11 bases outside the gene matches. CDR1 SGHTA and CDR2 FQGNSA come from the germline V gene. DNA for the CDR3: TGTGCCAGCAGCTTAATAGCGGGAGGCCCTCTCGGTGAGCAGTACTTC. It yields the protein CASSLIAGGPLGEQYF.

This clonotype was seen only a few times. J is TRBJ2-7 and V is TRBV5-6; no clear D. Germline lookup yields CDR1 SGHDT and CDR2 YYEEEE. The V gene lost 0 bases and the J gene lost 2 bases, with 9 bases spanning the gap. The CDR3 has 14 residues. DNA for the CDR3: TGTGCCAGCAGCTTGGTCAGGATGACCTACGAGCAGTACTTC. Translated: CASSLVRMTYEQYF.

This clonotype was seen only a few times. V usage is TRBV7-9 and J usage is TRBJ2-7; D not resolved. Germline loops: CDR1 SEHNR, CDR2 FQNEAQ (reference sequence). V was clipped by 5 bases and J by 0 bases, with 17 bases between them. The CDR3 totals 16 residues. CDR3 sequence: CASSPSFSASSYEQYF. In DNA, the CDR3 is TGTGCCAGCAGCCCCAGTTTCTCAGCCAGCTCCTACGAGCAGTACTTC.

The V call is TRBV20-1, the J call TRBJ2-7, with D possibly being TRBD2 (6 bases). Germline CDR1 reads DFQATT; CDR2 reads SNEGSKA (reference sequence). The V end was cut by 0 bases, the J end by 7 bases, with 22 bases between. The CDR3 is made up of 16 amino acids. The CDR3 DNA is TGCAGTGCTAGAGATCCTTTTACGGGAGTATTCCAGGAGCAGTACTTC. Translating it yields CSARDPFTGVFQEQYF.

J is TRBJ2-5 and V is TRBV27, with D uncertain. Trimming stripped 3 bases from V and 4 bases from J, with 9 bases between. The CDR3 consists of 13 residues. Looked up from germline, CDR1 is MNHEY and CDR2 is SMNVEV (reference sequence). The CDR3 protein is CASSFQIRETQYF. CDR3 coding DNA: TGTGCCAGCAGTTTCCAGATAAGAGAGACCCAGTACTTC.

The chain combines TRBV30 with TRBJ2-7, with 9 positions matching TRBD2. Trimming at V came to 4 bases and at J to 3 bases, leaving 7 bases not matched to a gene. The germline V gene has CDR1 GTSNPN and CDR2 SVGIG (reference sequence). This CDR3 has 14 amino acids. Here the CDR3 reads CAWTLTSGDYEQYF. In DNA, the CDR3 is TGTGCCTGGACGTTGACTAGCGGAGACTACGAGCAGTACTTC.

CDR3 in amino acids: CSAVVLTPDTQYF. The CDR3 DNA reads TGCAGTGCAGTAGTCCTTACCCCAGATACGCAGTATTTT. The chain links TRBV20-1 to TRBJ2-3; D ambiguous. Germline V gene data show CDR1 as DFQATT and CDR2 as SNEGSKA (reference sequence). Trimming shortened V by 6 bases and J by 4 bases, and 14 bases separated the two germline ends. This CDR3 comprises 13 residues.

The gene calls are TRBV20-1 and TRBJ2-5; D is ambiguous. This CDR3 is 12 amino acids long. V dropped 2 bases and J dropped 5 bases, with 9 bases sitting between them. Germline assignment: CDR1 DFQATT and CDR2 SNEGSKA (reference sequence). The CDR3 region is CSARWGRETQYF. Here the CDR3 DNA reads TGCAGTGCTAGATGGGGTCGCGAGACCCAGTACTTC.

This clonotype was picked up many times. The chain's CDR3 is CASSPRDSAATNEKLFF. The DNA for the CDR3 is TGCGCCAGCAGCCCGAGGGACAGCGCGGCAACTAATGAAAAACTGTTTTTT. The chain carries TRBV4-1 and TRBJ1-4; 7 bases align to TRBD1. Looked up from germline, CDR1 is MGHRA and CDR2 is YSYEKL. This CDR3 is built from 17 residues. J gave up 0 bases and V 4 bases, and 8 bases lay outside the gene matches.

This rearrangement joins TRBV5-6 to TRBJ2-3, with TRBD2 identical over 9 bases. J was trimmed by 2 bases and V by 4 bases; bases with no gene match: 23. The CDR3 contains 21 residues. From germline, CDR1 is SGHDT and CDR2 YYEEEE. Written as DNA, the CDR3 is TGTGCCAGCAGCCCTGGTGGGGGGACTAGCTTATCCCTCGGGCTCACAGATACGCAGTATTTT. It translates to CASSPGGGTSLSLGLTDTQYF.

This clonotype was counted many times. The genes are TRBV12-3 or TRBV12-4 and TRBJ2-7; 9 nucleotides agree with TRBD2. This CDR3 region has 15 residues. J lost 6 bases, V lost 3 bases, and 9 bases had no gene match. CDR3 DNA sequence: TGTGCCAGCAGTTTTAACACCGGCGGGAGGGTCGAGCAGTACTTC. It is translated as CASSFNTGGRVEQYF.

This clonotype showed up many times. The chain couples TRBV7-2 to TRBJ2-7; possible D gene TRBD1, 5 bases. CDR1 SGHTA and CDR2 FQGNSA come from the germline V gene. V dropped 10 bases and J dropped 7 bases, with 17 bases sitting between them. This CDR3 spans 12 amino acids. The CDR3 DNA reads TGTGCCACTCAGGGCCTCCCTGCGGAGCAGTACTTC. This gives the protein CATQGLPAEQYF. The full variable domain, with the rest looked up from reference TRBV7-2 and TRBJ2-7, is GAGVSQSPSNKVTEKGKDVELRCDPISGHTALYWYRQSLGQGLEFLIYFQGNSAPDKSGLPSDRFSAERTGGSVSTLTIQRTQQEDSAVYLCATQGLPAEQYFGPGTRLTVT.

The chain recombines TRBV5-5 with TRBJ2-5; either TRBD1 or TRBD2 may fit D (5 bases each). The V gene's germline CDR1 is SGHKS and CDR2 YYEKEE (reference sequence). Trimming shortened V by 4 bases and J by 9 bases, and 19 bases separated the two germline ends. The CDR3 runs 14 residues. CDR3 amino acids: CASSPREGLRAQYF. The CDR3 bases are TGTGCCAGCAGCCCTAGAGAGGGGCTGAGGGCCCAGTACTTC.

This clonotype was counted many times. The chain recombines TRBV3-1 with TRBJ2-7; D is unclear. CDR1 LGHDT and CDR2 YNNKEL come from the germline V gene (reference sequence). Trimming removed 4 bases from V and 3 bases from J, with 16 bases in between. The CDR3 length is 15 residues. In DNA, the CDR3 is TGTGCCAGCAGCCTCAATTTGGTCAGTATCTACGAGCAGTACTTC. Its translation is CASSLNLVSIYEQYF.

This clonotype was picked up many times. J is TRBJ2-3 and V is TRBV5-1, with TRBD2 identical over 13 bases. From germline, CDR1 is SGHRS and CDR2 YFSETQ. The V gene end was trimmed by 2 bases and the J gene end by 3 bases; junction bases not matched to a gene: 6. This CDR3 is built from 17 residues. The CDR3 sequence: CASSFVLAGGPTDTQYF. The CDR3 DNA reads as TGCGCCAGCAGCTTTGTACTAGCGGGAGGGCCTACAGATACGCAGTATTTT.

This clonotype showed up many times. The gene calls are TRBV5-1 and TRBJ2-7; D gene unclear. This CDR3 has 13 amino acids. Trimming pared 0 bases from V and 4 bases from J, leaving 8 bases between. Germline assignment: CDR1 SGHRS and CDR2 YFSETQ. CDR3 amino acids: CASSLEAKYEQYF. In nucleotides, the CDR3 is TGCGCCAGCAGCTTGGAGGCGAAATACGAGCAGTACTTC.

The chain uses TRBV7-2 and TRBJ2-7; D is possibly TRBD1 (6 bases). CDR1 SGHTA and CDR2 FQGNSA come from the germline V gene. The ends were cut back, 3 bases at V and 3 bases at J, with 9 bases in the middle. The CDR3 covers 13 residues. DNA of the CDR3: TGTGCCAGCAGCTTCGAGACAGGCTACGAGCAGTACTTC. Protein sequence: CASSFETGYEQYF.

CDR3 residues: CASSQDLDRGQGYTF. CDR3 in DNA: TGCGCCAGCAGCCAGGATCTGGACAGGGGGCAGGGCTACACCTTC. V usage is TRBV4-3 and J usage is TRBJ1-2; 11 bases line up with TRBD1. The V and J ends lost 3 bases and 8 bases, in that order; junction bases with no gene match: 8. The CDR3 has 15 residues. Germline V gives CDR1 LGHNA, CDR2 YSLEER.

The V and J genes are TRBV15 and TRBJ2-1; D might be TRBD2 (5 bases). Germline CDR1 and CDR2: LNHNV and YYDKDF (reference sequence). The CDR3 length is 14 residues. The germline V and J ends were trimmed by 8 bases and 3 bases, with 14 bases remaining between them. The CDR3 DNA is TGTGCCACCCGAGGCGCGGGTTACTACAATGAGCAGTTCTTC. Its translation: CATRGAGYYNEQFF. Filled out from reference TRBV15 and TRBJ2-1, the complete variable domain reads DAMVIQNPRYQVTQFGKPVTLSCSQTLNHNVMYWYQQKSSQAPKLLFHYYDKDFNNEADTPDNFQSRRPNTSFCFLDIRSPGLGDTAMYLCATRGAGYYNEQFFGPGTRLTVL.

This clonotype was seen many times. This chain joins TRBV4-3 and TRBJ1-1, with no clear D. The V end was cut by 0 bases, the J end by 6 bases, with 8 bases between. CDR1 and CDR2 from the germline V gene are LGHNA and YSLEER. CDR3 length: 13 residues. CDR3 bases: TGCGCCAGCAGCCAAGATCGGTGGGCTGAAGCTTTCTTT. The encoded protein is CASSQDRWAEAFF.

Here the CDR3 DNA reads TGTGCCAGCAGTTACTCGTATGGGGGATTGAACACTGAAGCTTTCTTT. It yields the protein CASSYSYGGLNTEAFF. The chain joins TRBV6-5 to TRBJ1-1, with a tentative D call TRBD1 (5 bases). Trimming took off 0 bases at V and 0 bases at J, with 11 bases between the two ends. This CDR3 spans 16 amino acids. The germline CDR1 and CDR2 sequences are MNHEY and SVGAGI.

This clonotype was seen repeatedly, ten times or more. This rearrangement joins TRBV12-3 or TRBV12-4 to TRBJ2-7; D not certain. With 6 bases removed from V and 0 bases from J, the gap between germline ends came to 6 bases. The CDR3 length is 12 residues. CDR3 sequence reads: CASRPDSYEQYF. The CDR3 DNA reads as TGTGCCAGCAGGCCCGACTCCTACGAGCAGTACTTC.

Many counts were recorded for this clonotype. This rearrangement joins TRBV12-3 or TRBV12-4 to TRBJ2-2; 8 bases line up with TRBD2. With 5 bases clipped from V and 5 bases from J, the junction kept 1 base outside the gene matches. There are 13 residues in the CDR3. CDR3: CASSTGGTGELFF. CDR3 in DNA: TGTGCCAGCAGTACGGGAGGGACCGGGGAGCTGTTTTTT.

The chain uses TRBV5-1 and TRBJ1-6, with unresolved D. The CDR3 has 12 amino acids. Germline lookup yields CDR1 SGHRS and CDR2 YFSETQ. Trimming stripped 0 bases from V and 16 bases from J, with 11 bases between. The CDR3 coding sequence is TGCGCCAGCAGCTTGGCGGGGAGGCCGCTCCACTTT. Its protein product is CASSLAGRPLHF.

This clonotype was detected many times. This chain uses TRBV2 with TRBJ2-7; possibly TRBD1 for D (5 bases). V was trimmed by 4 bases and J by 4 bases, leaving 8 bases between them. Germline CDR1 is SNHLY and CDR2 is FYNNEI. CDR3 length equals 12 residues. Written as DNA, the CDR3 is TGTGCCAGCAGTGGGACACTTTACGAGCAGTACTTC. It encodes CASSGTLYEQYF.

Turning to this clonotype: This may arise from a read error, as a much more abundant clone is one base away. CDR3 sequence reads: CASGQSYEQYF. The CDR3 nucleotides read TGTGCCAGCGGACAGAGCTACGAGCAGTACTTC. J is TRBJ2-7 and V is TRBV19, with D possibly being TRBD1 (6 bases). V lost 9 bases, J lost 3 bases, and 9 bases lay in between. Per the germline V gene, CDR1 is LNHDA and CDR2 is SQIVND (reference sequence). The CDR3 has 11 residues.

This clonotype was seen only a few times. The chain has TRBV7-8 and TRBJ2-5, with D unresolved. The CDR3 spans 14 residues. The V gene's germline CDR1 is SGHVS and CDR2 FQNEAQ. The germline V and J ends were trimmed by 0 bases and 1 base, with 6 bases remaining between them. The CDR3 is CASSLAGFQETQYF. The CDR3 DNA follows: TGTGCCAGCAGCTTAGCGGGCTTCCAAGAGACCCAGTACTTC.

CDR3 region: CASSLDRAQTEAFF. DNA for the CDR3: TGTGCCAGCAGTCTCGACAGGGCGCAAACTGAAGCTTTCTTT. The chain employs TRBV6-5 and TRBJ1-1; 7 nucleotides line up with TRBD1. CDR1 and CDR2 from the germline V gene are MNHEY and SVGAGI. Germline trimming cut 5 bases from V and 5 bases from J; bases unmatched to any gene: 8. This CDR3 has 14 amino acids.

The CDR3 DNA sequence: TGTGCCACCTATCTGGGGGCCCTACAGGGAGAAGACTACACCTTC. Its translation is CATYLGALQGEDYTF. The gene calls are TRBV6-2 or TRBV6-3 and TRBJ1-2, with D possibly TRBD1 on 6 matching bases. CDR1 and CDR2 (germline): MNHEY, SVGEGT. Trimming removed 10 bases at V and 10 bases at J, with 28 bases between. This CDR3 contains 15 residues.